This T cell receptor (beta chain) was recorded in a study of blood T cells in healthy people across ages. Combining a sample-barcoded 5' primer with a J-beta primer mix, a second PCR ran for about 7 to 11 cycles. Each CDR3 protein is one row after TCRdb ran MiXCR on the 5' RACE reads. The sample shows hundreds of thousands of distinct CDR3 sequences, about 30% of them seen only once. The study's findings and limits: CMV status of donors was unknown, possibly confounding expanded clonotype changes.

Germline V gene lookup returns CDR1 MNHEY and CDR2 SMNVEV (reference sequence). Losses at the gene ends were 0 bases for V and 2 bases for J; bases not matched to a gene: 5. The CDR3 extends over 16 amino acids. Of note for this clonotype: Its antigen is not known.

Healthy Caucasian individuals from Russia aged about 6 to 100 were enrolled as donors. Total RNA was isolated from each sample in quantities of at least 5 micrograms. The clonotype originates from a woman aged 80 or over in good health. The J gene is TRBJ2-3, the V gene TRBV27; 7 bases are a match to TRBD2. The sequencing input was blood. The CDR3 DNA reads as TGTGCCAGCAGTTTATCCCCAGCGGGGCTCACAGATACGCAGTATTTT. Amino acid sequence: CASSLSPAGLTDTQYF.